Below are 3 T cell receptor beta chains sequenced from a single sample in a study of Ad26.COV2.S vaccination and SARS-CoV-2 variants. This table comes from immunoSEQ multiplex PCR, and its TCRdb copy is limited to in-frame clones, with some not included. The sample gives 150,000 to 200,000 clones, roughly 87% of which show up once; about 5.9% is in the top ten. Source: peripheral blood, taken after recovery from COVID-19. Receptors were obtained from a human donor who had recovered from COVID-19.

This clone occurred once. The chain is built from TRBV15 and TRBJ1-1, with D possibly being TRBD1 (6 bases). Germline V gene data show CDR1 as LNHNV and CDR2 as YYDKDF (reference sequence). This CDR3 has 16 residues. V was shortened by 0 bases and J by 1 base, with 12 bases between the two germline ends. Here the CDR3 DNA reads TGTGCCACCAGCAGAGATCCCGGCAGGGGGAACACTGAAGCTTTCTTT. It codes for CATSRDPGRGNTEAFF.

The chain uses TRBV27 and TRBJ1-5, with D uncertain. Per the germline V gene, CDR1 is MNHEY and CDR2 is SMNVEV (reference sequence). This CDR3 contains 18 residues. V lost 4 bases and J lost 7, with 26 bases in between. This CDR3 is CASSSLSILEGPRQPQHF. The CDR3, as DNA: TGTGCCAGCAGTTCATTGTCCATTTTGGAGGGTCCAAGGCAGCCCCAGCATTTT.

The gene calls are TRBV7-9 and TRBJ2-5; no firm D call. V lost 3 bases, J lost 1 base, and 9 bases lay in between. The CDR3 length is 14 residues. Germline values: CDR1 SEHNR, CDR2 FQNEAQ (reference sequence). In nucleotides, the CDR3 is TGTGCCAGCAGCTTGAACAGCCTCCAAGAGACCCAGTACTTC. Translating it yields CASSLNSLQETQYF.